The clone carrying this TCR beta chain was counted ten times or more. The antigen remains unidentified. Germline V CDR1 and CDR2: LGHNA, YNFKEQ. This CDR3 spans 16 amino acids. The ends lost 1 base at V and 1 base at J; junction bases unmatched: 4. Amplified material comprised TCR beta CDR3 regions derived from RNA transcripts. HTBI primers primed a first-round RT-PCR, and a second-round multiplex PCR followed. Via MiXCR, TCRdb re-called the multiplex PCR reads, giving one row per CDR3 protein. The table includes roughly 350,000 distinct CDR3 sequences, about 17% detected once. The data were obtained in a study of Graves' ophthalmopathy and Graves' hyperthyroidism. Study results and caveats: Ophthalmopathy progression prediction by the model yielded a sensitivity of more than 60% and a specificity of roughly 72%. Blood also carried most expanded thyroid clonotypes exceeding 0.001 frequency. Separation of ophthalmopathy from stable hyperthyroidism was achieved by a 13-signature model, at approximately 87% sensitivity and under 83% specificity.

Diagnosis was based on clinical symptoms, serum thyroxine, TRAb, thyroid ultrasound and orbital computed tomography. The sequence came from an adult woman with stable Graves' hyperthyroidism. This chain joins TRBV4-2 and TRBJ2-4; 7 nucleotides agree with TRBD1. The sequenced sample was peripheral blood. CDR3: CASSQGQGSAKNIQYF. In DNA, the CDR3 is TGTGCCAGCAGCCAAGGACAGGGAAGTGCCAAAAACATTCAGTACTTC.